These T cell receptor beta chains were read from a single sample in a study of vaccination effects on CD4 cells after COVID-19. Assay used: immunoSEQ multiplex PCR; TCRdb lists only in-frame clones, some missing. The sample consists of approximately 47,000 clones, roughly 72% of them appearing once. No antigen has been assigned to these receptors. This material consisted of CD4+ T cells from PBMCs cultured without peptide, taken after COVID-19 vaccination. The receptors stem from a human donor who received a COVID-19 vaccine. The CDR3 runs from the conserved cysteine through the conserved F or W. Clone size is stated in some rows and not others, as once, few, many or a class when expanded.

clone_size | j_call | v_call | cdr3_aa
NA | TRBJ2-7 | TRBV4-2 | CASSNYLDRFSGRPYEQYF
NA | TRBJ1-1 | TRBV6-5 | CASSRDLNTEAFF
once | TRBJ2-5 | TRBV5-1 | CASSGGGAQETQYF
NA | TRBJ1-4 | TRBV5-1 | CASSLGGAGDGMLQKLFF
NA | TRBJ1-2 | TRBV7-2 | CASSFSRYGYTF
NA | TRBJ1-1 | TRBV5-1 | CASSLGQGPNTEAFF
NA | TRBJ2-7 | TRBV10-1 | CASSAISGWQYF
NA | TRBJ2-1 | TRBV5-1 | CASSLAGNIRYNEQFF
NA | TRBJ1-2 | TRBV29-1 | CSVERQGYTF
NA | TRBJ1-6 | TRBV25-1 | CASSVDRGLGNSPLHF
NA | TRBJ1-1 | TRBV9 | CASSPSGGGWTEAFF
once | TRBJ2-2 | TRBV5-1 | CASSLGSGGANGELFF
NA | TRBJ2-1 | TRBV19 | CASSNGGSNEQFF
NA | TRBJ2-7 | TRBV18 | CASSPPQGLAGAPSYEQYF
few | TRBJ2-3 | TRBV10-1 | CASSEPGTDTQYF
few | TRBJ2-7 | TRBV3-1/TRBV3-2 | CASSRLAGPYEQYF
few | TRBJ1-2 | TRBV18 | CASSPSTGLDYGYTF
NA | TRBJ2-7 | TRBV7-9 | CASSQGVTYEQYF
NA | TRBJ2-5 | TRBV7-2 | CASSVVGQETQYF
NA | TRBJ1-2 | TRBV2 | CASSRQGGSGGYTF
NA | TRBJ1-6 | TRBV5-1 | CASSLLVRAVYNSPLHF
NA | TRBJ2-3 | TRBV7-9 | CASSVLGTRTDTQYF
NA | TRBJ1-1 | TRBV4-1 | CASSQGTLFMNTEAFF
NA | TRBJ1-6 | TRBV6-5 | CASIEGFNSPLHF
few | TRBJ1-1 | TRBV4-2 | CASSQLPGQGDTEAFF
few | TRBJ1-6 | TRBV11-2 | CASTSLGSPLHF
NA | TRBJ1-2 | TRBV3-1/TRBV3-2 | CASSQDPTGYGLSSYGYTF
NA | TRBJ2-5 | TRBV18 | CASSPSGGEETQYF
NA | TRBJ1-3 | TRBV30 | CAWAGQSSGNTIYF
NA | TRBJ2-2 | TRBV11-3 | CASSLEPFRLAGGAGELFF
NA | TRBJ1-6 | TRBV3-1/TRBV3-2 | CASTQQGANSPLHF
NA | TRBJ2-5 | TRBV7-9 | CASTIAGGQETQYF
NA | TRBJ1-3 | TRBV11-2 | CASSLEGSGNTIYF
NA | TRBJ1-5 | TRBV4-1 | CASSQGFPVRWSNQPQHF
NA | TRBJ2-7 | TRBV25-1 | CASSSGDSREQYF
NA | TRBJ2-5 | TRBV6-4 | CASSDPGLAGGPETQYF
NA | TRBJ1-5 | TRBV5-1 | CASSLEGASNQPQHF
NA | TRBJ1-2 | TRBV6-1 | CASSGVLGTDNYGYTF
NA | TRBJ2-7 | TRBV13 | CASSLEGLAAEQYF
few | TRBJ1-4 | TRBV25-1 | CASSEGGFREKLFF
NA | TRBJ2-6 | TRBV5-1 | CATGDLSGANVLTF
few | TRBJ2-7 | TRBV5-4 | CASSFSERYEQYF
NA | TRBJ2-7 | TRBV9 | CASSVGPTSYEQYF
NA | TRBJ1-3 | TRBV12-3/TRBV12-4 | CASGGLRNTIYF
few | TRBJ2-7 | TRBV6-5 | CASSYNFPYEQYF
NA | TRBJ2-3 | TRBV11-3 | CASSKLGIQYF
NA | TRBJ1-5 | TRBV6-1 | CASSEATGHNQPQHF
NA | TRBJ2-1 | TRBV3-1/TRBV3-2 | CASSPLRLAGGDEQFF
NA | TRBJ1-2 | TRBV29-1 | CSVGGQGGYTF
NA | TRBJ1-1 | TRBV11-2 | CASSLVGGNLNTEAFF
NA | TRBJ2-3 | TRBV5-1 | CASSTRRAGGTDTQYF
NA | TRBJ1-1 | TRBV9 | CASSRDGEAFF
NA | TRBJ2-7 | TRBV20-1 | CSARSSYEQYF
NA | TRBJ1-2 | TRBV7-8 | CASSLTGGQGYTF
NA | TRBJ2-7 | TRBV19 | CASSRGLALTGEQYF